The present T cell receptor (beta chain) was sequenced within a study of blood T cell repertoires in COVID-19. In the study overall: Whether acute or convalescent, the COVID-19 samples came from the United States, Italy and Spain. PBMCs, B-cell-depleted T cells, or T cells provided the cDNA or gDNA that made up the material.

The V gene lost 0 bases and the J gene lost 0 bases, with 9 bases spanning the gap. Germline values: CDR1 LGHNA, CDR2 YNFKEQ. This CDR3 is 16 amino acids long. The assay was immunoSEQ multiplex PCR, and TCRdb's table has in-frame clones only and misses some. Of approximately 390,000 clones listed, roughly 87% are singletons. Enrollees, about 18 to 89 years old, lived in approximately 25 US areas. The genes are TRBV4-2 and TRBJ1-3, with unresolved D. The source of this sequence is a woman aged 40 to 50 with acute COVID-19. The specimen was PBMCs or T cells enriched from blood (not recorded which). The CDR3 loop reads CASSQDAGSSGNTIYF. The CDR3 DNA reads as TGTGCCAGCAGCCAAGATGCGGGGAGCTCTGGAAACACCATATATTTT.